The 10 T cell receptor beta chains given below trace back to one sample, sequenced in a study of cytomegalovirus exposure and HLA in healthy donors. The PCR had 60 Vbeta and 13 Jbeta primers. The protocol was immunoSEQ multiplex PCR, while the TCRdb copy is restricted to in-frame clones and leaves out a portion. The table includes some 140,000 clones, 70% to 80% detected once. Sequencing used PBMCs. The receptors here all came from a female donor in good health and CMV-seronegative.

CDR3 protein: CASGLGQGFMNTGELFF. In nucleotides, the CDR3 is TGTGCCAGCGGACTCGGACAGGGGTTCATGAACACCGGGGAGCTGTTTTTT. This chain connects TRBV9 to TRBJ2-2; TRBD1 agrees at 9 bases. With V trimmed by 7 bases and J by 1 base, 11 bases remained unmatched. The germline V gene encodes CDR1 SGDLS and CDR2 YYNGEE. This CDR3 comprises 17 residues.

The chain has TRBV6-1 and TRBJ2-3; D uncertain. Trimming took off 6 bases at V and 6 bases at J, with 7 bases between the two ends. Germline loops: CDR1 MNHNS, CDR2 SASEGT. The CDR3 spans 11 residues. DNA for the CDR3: TGTGCCAGCAGGAACATGGATACGCAGTATTTT. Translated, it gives CASRNMDTQYF.

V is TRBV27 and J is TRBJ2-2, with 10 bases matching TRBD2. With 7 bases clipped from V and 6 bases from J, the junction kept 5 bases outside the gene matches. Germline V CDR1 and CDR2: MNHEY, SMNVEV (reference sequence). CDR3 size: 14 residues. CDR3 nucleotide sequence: TGTGCCAGCACCAAGCGGGGGGGCCCCGGGGAGCTGTTTTTT. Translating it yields CASTKRGGPGELFF.

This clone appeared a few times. In nucleotides, the CDR3 is TGCGCCAGCAGCCAAGTCCTGAGTTTGAATGAGCAGTTCTTC. Its protein is CASSQVLSLNEQFF. The V call is TRBV4-3, the J call TRBJ2-1; the D is unclear. This CDR3 is 14 amino acids long. V lost 1 base and J lost 7, with 11 bases in between. Germline assignment: CDR1 LGHNA and CDR2 YSLEER.

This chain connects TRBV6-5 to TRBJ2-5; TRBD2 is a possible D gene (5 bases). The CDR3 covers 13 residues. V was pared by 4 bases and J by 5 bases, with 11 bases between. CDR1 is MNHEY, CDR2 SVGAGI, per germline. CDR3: CASSSGRGETQYF. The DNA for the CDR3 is TGTGCCAGCAGTTCGGGGAGAGGGGAGACCCAGTACTTC.

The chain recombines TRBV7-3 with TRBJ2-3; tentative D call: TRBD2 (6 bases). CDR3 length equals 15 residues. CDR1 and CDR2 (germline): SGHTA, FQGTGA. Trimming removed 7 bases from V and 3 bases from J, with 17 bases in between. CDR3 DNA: TGTGCCAGCACCGTGACTAGTGGGGAGACAGATACGCAGTATTTT. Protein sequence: CASTVTSGETDTQYF.

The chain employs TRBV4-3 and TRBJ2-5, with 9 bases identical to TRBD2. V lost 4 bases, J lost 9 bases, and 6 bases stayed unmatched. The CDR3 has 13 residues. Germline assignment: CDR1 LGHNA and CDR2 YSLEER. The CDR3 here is CASSPRPSGAQYF. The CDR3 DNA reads TGCGCCAGCAGCCCCCGCCCTAGCGGGGCCCAGTACTTC.

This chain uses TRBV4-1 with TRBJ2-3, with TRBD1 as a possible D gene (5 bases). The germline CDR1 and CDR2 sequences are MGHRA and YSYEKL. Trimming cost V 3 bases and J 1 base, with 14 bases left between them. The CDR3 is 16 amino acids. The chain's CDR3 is CASSHPIWGGTDTQYF. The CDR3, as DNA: TGCGCCAGCAGCCACCCCATTTGGGGCGGCACAGATACGCAGTATTTT.

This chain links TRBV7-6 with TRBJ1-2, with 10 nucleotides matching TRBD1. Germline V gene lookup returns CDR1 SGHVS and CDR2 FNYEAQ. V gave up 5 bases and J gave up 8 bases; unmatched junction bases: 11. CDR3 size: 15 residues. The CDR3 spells CASSVGTGAQGGYTF. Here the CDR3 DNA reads TGTGCCAGCAGCGTCGGGACAGGGGCCCAGGGAGGCTACACCTTC.

Here the CDR3 reads CASSIYSRGLYGYTF. The CDR3, as DNA: TGTGCCAGCAGCATCTACTCCAGGGGGCTTTATGGCTACACCTTC. The J gene is TRBJ1-2, the V gene TRBV9; 8 positions match TRBD1. The CDR3 loop spans 15 amino acids. With V trimmed by 4 bases and J by 5 bases, 10 bases remained unmatched. Per the germline V gene, CDR1 is SGDLS and CDR2 is YYNGEE. The whole variable domain, filled in from reference TRBV9 and TRBJ1-2, reads DSGVTQTPKHLITATGQRVTLRCSPRSGDLSVYWYQQSLDQGLQFLIQYYNGEERAKGNILERFSAQQFPDLHSELNLSSLELGDSALYFCASSIYSRGLYGYTFGSGTRLTVV.